This TCR beta chain originates from a study of blood T cell repertoires in COVID-19. Using immunoSEQ multiplex PCR, the repertoire was profiled, and TCRdb retains in-frame clones only, with some absent. The table lists roughly 140,000 clones, over 75% of them singletons. Germline V gene sequence: CDR1 LNHDA, CDR2 SQIVND (reference sequence). Between the trimmed V and J ends, which lost 4 bases and 15 bases, there was a span of 19 bases. The CDR3 extends over 13 amino acids. The material sequenced was peripheral blood. The gene calls are TRBV19 and TRBJ1-5; D might be TRBD1 (6 bases). The TCR comes from an older woman with active COVID-19. CDR3 sequence reads: CASSTEPGQSVHF. The CDR3 bases are TGTGCCAGTAGTACCGAGCCCGGACAGTCCGTGCATTTT.